The present TCR beta chain was sequenced within a study of lymphopenia after photon versus proton radiotherapy. On this clone itself: Antigen unknown.

General study results and limits: Photon-treated patients lost naive T cells and TCR diversity; proton-treated stayed stable. Post-nadir TCR diversity decline inversely tracked overall survival among those who died. Oligoclonal CD8+ Temra expansion after nadir drove photon patients' diversity drop. Survival link was tested only in deceased patients; proton benefit remains a possibility.

Assay: immunoSEQ multiplex PCR; the TCRdb copy retains only in-frame clones and omits some. The table lists roughly 61,000 clones, about nine tenths of them singletons, with around 13% in the top ten. Here the sequenced sample was peripheral blood, taken from a patient treated with proton-based radiotherapy. The receptor was derived from a man at least 80 years old with esophageal cancer.

CDR3 protein: CASSMERYNEQFF. The CDR3 nucleotides are TGCGCCAGCAGCATGGAACGGTACAATGAGCAGTTCTTC. The chain employs TRBV5-1 and TRBJ2-1; D ambiguous. The germline V and J ends were trimmed by 4 bases and 4 bases, with 9 bases remaining between them. Germline CDR1 SGHRS, CDR2 YFSETQ. CDR3 length equals 13 residues.